The following is a T cell receptor beta chain sequence with its context. This specimen comes from a study of shared clonotypes between healthy human individuals. Study background: Every donor yielded three CD4 naive, three CD4 memory, two CD8 naive and one CD8 memory plate.

V shed 3 bases and J 3 bases; nucleotides not matched to a gene: 3. CDR3 length: 14 residues. Germline lookup yields CDR1 MNHNS and CDR2 SASEGT. The method was immunoSEQ multiplex PCR; TCRdb's version includes in-frame clones alone and lacks a portion of them. The sample lists over 2,000,000 clones; over 85% were seen once. The naive CD8 population came from CD45RO-negative cells selected for CCR7, without terminally differentiated effector memory CD45RA+ cells. V usage is TRBV6-1 and J usage is TRBJ2-5, with TRBD2 identical over 8 bases. Sequences were obtained from naive CD8+ T cells from PBMCs. The sequence was obtained from a man aged 18 to 29 in good health. Some clones in this sample may be carry-over from other donors' samples. For the CDR3, the DNA is TGTGCCAGCAGTGATGGAGCGGGAGAAGAGACCCAGTACTTC. Protein: CASSDGAGEETQYF.